This TCR beta chain originates from a study of shared clonotypes between healthy human individuals. Overall study findings and caveats: Relative to their counterparts shared across all four donors, non-shared clonotypes exhibited diminished generation probabilities.

Naive CD8 cells, CD45RO-negative and positively selected for CCR7, excluded terminally differentiated effector memory CD45RA+ cells. This CDR3 has 14 amino acids. CDR1 is SEHNR, CDR2 FQNEAQ, per germline (reference sequence). V lost 1 base, J lost 8 bases, and 12 bases lay in between. TCRdb's table, derived via immunoSEQ multiplex PCR, lists solely in-frame clones and lacks some. The table shows 1.5 million to 2.5 million clones, with about 95% occurring only once. With regard to this clone: Antigen specificity is unknown.

The clonotype originates from a man aged 18 to 35 in good health. This rearrangement joins TRBV7-9 to TRBJ2-1; D possibly uses TRBD1 or TRBD2 (6 bases each). Material: naive CD8+ T cells sorted from blood. The CDR3 sequence: CASSLVAAGDEQFF. CDR3 coding DNA: TGTGCCAGCAGCTTAGTAGCGGCAGGGGATGAGCAGTTCTTC.